This TCR beta chain was sequenced in a study of blood T cell repertoires in COVID-19. Across the study: There were acute and convalescent COVID-19 samples, and they came from the United States, Italy and Spain. T cells, B-cell-depleted T cells, or PBMCs provided the cDNA or gDNA that served as material.

In the authors' methods: Quantification of nucleated cells was approximated via reference gene primer amplification. Assay used: immunoSEQ multiplex PCR; TCRdb lists only in-frame clones, some missing. The DNA was the basis for D and trimming; V, J and clone size are from that table. The sample comprises about 74,000 clones, 85% to 90% of which are singletons, and around 5% rests with the top ten. Trimming took 3 bases from V and 9 from J, leaving 21 bases between them. The CDR3 sequence is 17 residues long. Per germline, CDR1 MGHRA and CDR2 YSYEKL. The specimen was peripheral blood. The chain is built from TRBV4-1 and TRBJ1-6; perhaps TRBD1 as D (5 bases). This clonotype was sampled from an elderly woman with acute or convalescent COVID-19. For the CDR3, the DNA is TGCGCCAGCAGCCAGCCCCTTAGGACGGGGGTATCTTCACCCCTCCACTTT. It codes for CASSQPLRTGVSSPLHF.